This TCR beta chain was identified during a study of cytomegalovirus exposure and HLA in healthy donors. This PCR relied on a set of 60 Vbeta primers and 13 Jbeta primers. Some clones are missing from TCRdb's copy, which holds only in-frame ones; the method was immunoSEQ multiplex PCR. The sample lists about 250,000 clones; about 66% were seen once. A remark on this clone: As yet, its antigen is unknown.

Regarding the study as a whole: For cytomegalovirus status, the classifier reportedly gave diagnoses with high specificity and sensitivity.

This CDR3 has 17 amino acids. Input material: PBMCs. This chain connects TRBV21-1 to TRBJ1-3. TRBV21-1 is reported as a pseudogene. This receptor was identified in a female donor in good health and CMV-seronegative. CDR3 DNA sequence: TGTGCCAGCAGCCGATCCGGGACTGAAATTCGGCGAAACACCATATATTTT. Translation: CASSRSGTEIRRNTIYF.